This T cell receptor (beta chain) was observed in a study of T cell responses to AZD1222 COVID-19 vaccine. The trim removed 4 bases at V and 6 bases at J, leaving 13 bases unmatched. The germline CDR1 and CDR2 sequences are SGDLS and YYNGEE. The CDR3 runs to 16 residues. The repertoire was sequenced with immunoSEQ multiplex PCR; TCRdb's copy has only in-frame clones and lacks some. This table holds about 120,000 clones, roughly 87% found once. Regarding the study as a whole: Of the AZD1222 recipients, only five to seven were seropositive at baseline. In the spike-specific TCR repertoire, nearly half reportedly target unmutated variant regions. Spike-specific TCR breadth and depth grew following two AZD1222 doses. Vaccine-associated CD4 TCRs spanned spike, dominant at 160-218 and 743-854.

As to this clone: Antigen specificity is unknown.

The sequence derives from an adult who received the AZD1222 COVID-19 vaccine. The gene calls are TRBV9 and TRBJ2-1, with 7 bases matching TRBD2. This sample comprised peripheral blood, obtained 28 days after the second AZD1222 dose. The CDR3 coding sequence is TGTGCCAGCAGCACACAAGCGGGGAAGAATAGCAATGAGCAGTTCTTC. It yields the protein CASSTQAGKNSNEQFF. Full variable domain (missing parts from reference TRBV9 and TRBJ2-1): DSGVTQTPKHLITATGQRVTLRCSPRSGDLSVYWYQQSLDQGLQFLIQYYNGEERAKGNILERFSAQQFPDLHSELNLSSLELGDSALYFCASSTQAGKNSNEQFFGPGTRLTVL.